This TCR beta chain was sequenced during a study of T cells in Graves' hyperthyroidism and ophthalmopathy. Amplified TCR beta CDR3 regions derived from RNA transcripts. The HTBI primer set served for first-round RT-PCR of the TCR CDR3. TCRdb passed the multiplex PCR reads through MiXCR, listing each CDR3 protein once. Here the sample spans about 360,000 distinct CDR3 sequences, over 10% being singletons. This clonotype occurred many times. The V gene lost 4 bases and the J gene lost 5 bases, with 8 bases spanning the gap. The length of the CDR3 is 12 residues. CDR1 MNHEY and CDR2 SMNVEV come from the germline V gene (reference sequence).

The chain uses TRBV27 and TRBJ1-2, with D possibly being TRBD1 (6 bases). This clonotype originated in a young woman with Graves' hyperthyroidism. The sequenced material came from blood. CDR3: CASSSTGYGYTF. The CDR3 nucleotides read TGTGCCAGCAGTTCTACAGGGTATGGCTACACCTTC.